This T cell receptor (beta chain) was observed in a study of graft-versus-host responses after intestinal transplantation. Study-level points and caveats: Ileal or blood samples showed some GvH clones first, and such clones were also found in recipient marrow. Allografts of patients with graft-donor T cell macrochimerism showed high graft-versus-host to host-versus-graft clone ratios.

About this clone: Antigen unknown.

Trimming left V 0 bases short and J 7 bases short, with 14 bases between. The CDR3 totals 15 residues. CDR1 is SGHRS and CDR2 is YFSETQ in the germline V gene. Produced via immunoSEQ multiplex PCR; TCRdb's table is partial and in-frame only. Here the sample spans fewer than 90,000 clones, roughly 93% being singletons. The specimen was unstimulated CD4+ T cells sorted from spleen or lymph node cells, collected before transplant. This chain links TRBV5-1 with TRBJ2-1; D is unresolved. This sequence originates from a human donor who was the organ donor for an intestinal transplant. The CDR3 loop is CASSLASTGWNEQFF. CDR3 in DNA: TGCGCCAGCAGCTTGGCGTCTACTGGATGGAATGAGCAGTTCTTC.